The 6 T cell receptor beta chains in this list originate from one sample, sequenced in a study of cytomegalovirus exposure and HLA in healthy donors. Amplification used 60 Vbeta primers and 13 Jbeta primers. TCRdb's table, derived via immunoSEQ multiplex PCR, lists solely in-frame clones and lacks some. Here the sample table reports tens of thousands of clones. Sequencing was carried out using PBMCs. These receptors were taken from a woman between 35 and 50 years old in good health and CMV-seropositive.

The chain joins TRBV25-1 to TRBJ1-5, with a possible D match to TRBD1 (5 bases). CDR3 length equals 14 residues. V was trimmed by 6 bases and J by 3 bases, leaving 12 bases between them. Germline V lookup: CDR1 MGHDK, CDR2 SYGVNS. The CDR3 protein is CASRGGALNQPQHF. CDR3 DNA sequence: TGTGCCAGCAGGGGTGGGGCCCTCAATCAGCCCCAGCATTTT. Filled out from reference TRBV25-1 and TRBJ1-5, the complete variable domain reads EADIYQTPRYLVIGTGKKITLECSQTMGHDKMYWYQQDPGMELHLIHYSYGVNSTEKGDLSSESTVSRIRTEHFPLTLESARPSHTSQYLCASRGGALNQPQHFGDGTRLSIL.

The CDR3 coding sequence is TGTGCCAGCAGCTCCCCGGGGAGGAATGAGCAGTTCTTC. Its protein product is CASSSPGRNEQFF. V and J are TRBV7-3 and TRBJ2-1; possibly TRBD2 for D (6 bases). The germline V gene has CDR1 SGHTA and CDR2 FQGTGA. Trimming shortened V by 4 bases and J by 7 bases, and 11 bases separated the two germline ends. CDR3 length: 13 amino acids.

The rearrangement joins TRBV9 to TRBJ2-1; 9 bases align to TRBD2. This CDR3 has 13 amino acids. Unmatched junction bases numbered 6, after V lost 6 bases and J lost 8 bases. Germline V gives CDR1 SGDLS, CDR2 YYNGEE. Here the CDR3 reads CASNSGSSDEQFF. The CDR3 region has the DNA TGTGCCAGCAATAGCGGGAGTTCAGATGAGCAGTTCTTC.

V gene TRBV28 combines with J gene TRBJ1-5; D is uncertain. Germline V lookup: CDR1 MDHEN, CDR2 SYDVKM. V was shortened by 7 bases and J by 4 bases, with 20 bases between the two germline ends. The CDR3 runs to 16 residues. The CDR3 loop is CASMVFQGTRNQPQHF. In nucleotides, the CDR3 is TGTGCCAGCATGGTGTTTCAAGGTACTAGGAATCAGCCCCAGCATTTT.

This rearrangement joins TRBV5-6 to TRBJ2-7; TRBD1 aligns across 7 bases. CDR1 SGHDT and CDR2 YYEEEE come from the germline V gene. The CDR3 covers 16 residues. J gave up 2 bases and V 4 bases, and 12 bases lay outside the gene matches. The DNA for the CDR3 is TGTGCCAGCAGCCCTGGGACAGCGGCCGCAGCCTACGAGCAGTACTTC. Translating it yields CASSPGTAAAAYEQYF.

The rearrangement joins TRBV4-1 to TRBJ1-5; 7 bases align to TRBD1. Germline V gene lookup returns CDR1 MGHRA and CDR2 YSYEKL. The CDR3 contains 15 residues. Unmatched junction bases numbered 4, after V lost 0 bases and J lost 5 bases. Here the CDR3 reads CASSQDGTVDQPQHF. The CDR3 DNA sequence: TGCGCCAGCAGCCAAGATGGGACAGTAGATCAGCCCCAGCATTTT.